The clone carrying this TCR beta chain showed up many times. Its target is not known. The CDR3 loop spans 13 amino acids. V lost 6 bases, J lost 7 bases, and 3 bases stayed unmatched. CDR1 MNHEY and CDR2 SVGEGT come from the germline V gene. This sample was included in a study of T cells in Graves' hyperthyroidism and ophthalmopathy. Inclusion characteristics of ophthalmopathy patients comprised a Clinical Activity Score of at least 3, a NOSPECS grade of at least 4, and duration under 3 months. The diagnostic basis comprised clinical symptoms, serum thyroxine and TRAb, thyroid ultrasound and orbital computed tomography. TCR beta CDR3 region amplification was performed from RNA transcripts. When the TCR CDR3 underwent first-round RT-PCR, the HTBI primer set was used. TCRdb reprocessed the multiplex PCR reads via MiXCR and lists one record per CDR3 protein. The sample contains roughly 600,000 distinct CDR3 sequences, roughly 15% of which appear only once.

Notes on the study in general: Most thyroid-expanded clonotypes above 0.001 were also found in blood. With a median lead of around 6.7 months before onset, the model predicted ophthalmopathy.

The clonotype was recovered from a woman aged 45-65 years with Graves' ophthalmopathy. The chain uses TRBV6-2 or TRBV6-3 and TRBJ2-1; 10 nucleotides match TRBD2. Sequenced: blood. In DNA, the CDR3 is TGTGCCAGCAGGATAGCGGGAGGAAATGAGCAGTTCTTC. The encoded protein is CASRIAGGNEQFF.